Shown below are 30 T cell receptor beta chains from a single sample sequenced in a study of response to subunit inactivated influenza vaccine. TCRdb processed the RT-PCR reads anew with MiXCR; each CDR3 protein has one entry. The sample carries hundreds of thousands of distinct CDR3 sequences, 10% to 15% recorded once. The material was PBMCs from blood, obtained 40 to 50 days after vaccination. The receptors stem from a man aged 50-60 years who received an inactivated influenza vaccine.

The chain recombines TRBV20-1 with TRBJ2-1; 9 bases fit TRBD2. Germline V gene lookup returns CDR1 DFQATT and CDR2 SNEGSKA (reference sequence). CDR3 length equals 13 residues. The CDR3 nucleotides are TGCAGCGCCTGGACTAGCGCCTACAATGAGCAGTTCTTC. Protein sequence: CSAWTSAYNEQFF.

This clonotype was observed a few times. The germline gene is not matched at one end of the junction; a read error may be the cause. The V gene is TRBV20-1, the J gene TRBJ2-1; 11 nucleotides match TRBD2. CDR1 and CDR2 from the germline V gene are DFQATT and SNEGSKA (reference sequence). The CDR3 length is 14 residues. The CDR3 region is CSARDLAGGNEQFF. CDR3 in DNA: TGCAGTGCCAGAGACCTAGCGGGAGGTAATGAGCAGTTCTTC.

V and J are TRBV28 and TRBJ2-7; D call uncertain. This CDR3 is 15 amino acids long. From germline, CDR1 is MDHEN and CDR2 SYDVKM. Trimming pared 5 bases from V and 2 bases from J, leaving 16 bases between. This CDR3 reads CASSPLQASPYEQYF. DNA for the CDR3: TGTGCCAGCAGTCCATTGCAAGCGAGCCCCTACGAGCAGTACTTC.

This clonotype has just a few counts. This sequence joins TRBV6-5 and TRBJ2-7; D gene uncertain. The CDR3 is 12 residues long. The germline CDR1 and CDR2 sequences are MNHEY and SVGAGI. Trimming cost V 8 bases and J 0 bases, with 8 bases left between them. The CDR3 nucleotides read TGTGCCAGCTTGGGAAGCTCCTACGAGCAGTACTTC. Translating it yields CASLGSSYEQYF.

This clonotype was counted many times. The V call is TRBV29-1, the J call TRBJ2-2; TRBD1 matches 8 bases. This CDR3 spans 15 amino acids. V was pared by 6 bases and J by 0 bases, with 6 bases of the junction left unmatched. Germline CDR1 is SQVTM and CDR2 is ANQGSEA. CDR3 DNA sequence: TGCAGCGTCGATAGGACAGGGACGAACACCGGGGAGCTGTTTTTT. Translated: CSVDRTGTNTGELFF.

The chain has TRBV29-1 and TRBJ1-2; TRBD1 agrees at 7 bases. V was pared by 5 bases and J by 8 bases, with 17 bases of the junction left unmatched. CDR3 size: 15 residues. Germline V lookup: CDR1 SQVTM, CDR2 ANQGSEA. The CDR3 region has the DNA TGCAGCGTTCCAAACGGTGGAGGGGGCTTCTACGGCTACACCTTC. Its protein is CSVPNGGGGFYGYTF.

This clonotype was observed a handful of times. This chain connects TRBV7-2 to TRBJ2-1; D is uncertain. In germline, CDR1 is SGHTA, CDR2 FQGNSA. V shed 1 base and J shed 10 bases, with 14 bases lying between them. CDR3 length: 14 amino acids. DNA of the CDR3: TGTGCCAGCAGCTTAGGTTCACGACTTAGGGAGCAGTTCTTC. The encoded protein is CASSLGSRLREQFF.

This clonotype was detected a few times. The chain couples TRBV7-2 to TRBJ2-1, with 8 bases identical to TRBD2. V was pared by 11 bases and J by 4 bases, with 16 bases of the junction left unmatched. The CDR3 is 16 residues long. The germline V gene encodes CDR1 SGHTA and CDR2 FQGNSA. The CDR3, as DNA: TGTGCCGCAGCTGGGGCCCCCAAGCGGGGGTACAATGAGCAGTTCTTC. Its protein is CAAAGAPKRGYNEQFF.

The CDR3 bases are TGTGCCAGCAGCTCCTTAGCGGGGGGGCTTAACAATGAGCAGTTCTTC. Protein: CASSSLAGGLNNEQFF. The chain employs TRBV7-2 and TRBJ2-1; 11 nucleotides agree with TRBD2. CDR3 size: 16 residues. Germline trimming cut 4 bases from V and 5 bases from J; bases unmatched to any gene: 7. Germline V lookup: CDR1 SGHTA, CDR2 FQGNSA.

This clonotype was seen a handful of times. The CDR3 nucleotides read TGCGCCAGCAGCCAAGAGGAGGGCTCCTACGAGCAGTACTTC. It translates to CASSQEEGSYEQYF. This rearrangement joins TRBV4-3 to TRBJ2-7, with TRBD2 as a possible D gene (6 bases). The CDR3 is 14 residues long. Germline assignment: CDR1 LGHNA and CDR2 YSLEER. Trimming took off 0 bases at V and 0 bases at J, with 6 bases between the two ends.

The rearrangement joins TRBV29-1 to TRBJ1-3; 8 nucleotides align to TRBD1. This CDR3 has 13 residues. V shed 5 bases and J 6 bases; nucleotides not matched to a gene: 6. Per germline, CDR1 SQVTM and CDR2 ANQGSEA. The CDR3 nucleotides are TGCAGCGTTAGGACAGGGATCTTAAACACCATATATTTT. The encoded protein is CSVRTGILNTIYF. Full variable domain (outside the CDR3, taken from reference TRBV29-1 and TRBJ1-3): SAVISQKPSRDICQRGTSLTIQCQVDSQVTMMFWYRQQPGQSLTLIATANQGSEATYESGFVIDKFPISRPNLTFSTLTVSNMSPEDSSIYLCSVRTGILNTIYFGEGSWLTVV.

This clonotype was seen more than once but under ten times. The chain combines TRBV6-1 with TRBJ2-7, with D possibly called TRBD1 or TRBD2 (5 bases each). V was shortened by 6 bases and J by 3 bases, with 12 bases between the two germline ends. Germline V gives CDR1 MNHNS, CDR2 SASEGT. This CDR3 contains 13 residues. CDR3 residues: CASRPGDHYEQYF. CDR3 nucleotides: TGTGCCAGCAGGCCCGGGGACCACTACGAGCAGTACTTC.

CDR3 sequence reads: CASSQAPNSGGFYEQYF. In DNA form, the CDR3 reads TGTGCCAGCAGCCAAGCCCCTAACAGCGGAGGGTTCTACGAGCAGTACTTC. The chain is built from TRBV4-2 and TRBJ2-7; TRBD2 is a possible D gene (6 bases). Germline V lookup: CDR1 LGHNA, CDR2 YNFKEQ. The CDR3 has 17 residues. Trimming shortened V by 1 base and J by 3 bases, and 19 bases separated the two germline ends.

The chain couples TRBV10-3 to TRBJ2-3, with 8 bases lining up with TRBD2. Trimming took 7 bases from V and 0 from J; bases not matched to a gene: 3. The V gene's germline CDR1 is ENHRY and CDR2 SYGVKD. This CDR3 region has 14 residues. The CDR3 sequence is CAITGTRSTDTQYF. CDR3 DNA sequence: TGTGCCATCACCGGGACTAGAAGCACAGATACGCAGTATTTT.

This clonotype showed up just a few times. The chain carries TRBV28 and TRBJ1-1, with a tentative D call TRBD1 (5 bases). Trimming stripped 7 bases from V and 0 bases from J, with 12 bases between. The CDR3 loop spans 14 amino acids. Germline CDR1 reads MDHEN; CDR2 reads SYDVKM. CDR3 region: CASILGGMNTEAFF. The CDR3 nucleotides read TGTGCCAGCATCCTCGGGGGGATGAACACTGAAGCTTTCTTT.

The chain employs TRBV20-1 and TRBJ2-3; 10 nucleotides match TRBD2. The CDR3 runs 14 residues. The V and J ends lost 4 bases and 7 bases, in that order; junction bases with no gene match: 8. From germline, CDR1 is DFQATT and CDR2 SNEGSKA (reference sequence). The CDR3 sequence is CSATPSGSGYTQYF. The CDR3 DNA sequence: TGCAGTGCTACCCCTAGCGGGAGTGGGTATACGCAGTATTTT.

The sample holds a few counts of this clonotype. The chain links TRBV3-1 to TRBJ2-3; a weak D match, TRBD2 (5 bases). V lost 4 bases, J lost 3 bases, and 14 bases lay in between. The CDR3 runs 15 residues. Germline V gene lookup returns CDR1 LGHDT and CDR2 YNNKEL (reference sequence). CDR3 sequence (DNA): TGTGCCAGCAGCCGCCACGCAGCGGAGACAGATACGCAGTATTTT. Its protein is CASSRHAAETDTQYF.

This clonotype was detected only a few times. The V call is TRBV12-3 or TRBV12-4, the J call TRBJ1-5; 9 positions match TRBD1. The junction had 9 bases not matched to a gene; V was cut back by 4 bases and J by 5 bases. There are 16 residues in the CDR3. CDR3 region: CASSSRGGTGHQPQHF. CDR3 nucleotide sequence: TGTGCCAGCAGTTCCCGGGGTGGGACAGGGCATCAGCCCCAGCATTTT.

The J gene is TRBJ2-3, the V gene TRBV7-3; no clear D. The CDR3 is made up of 15 amino acids. The V end lost 6 bases, the J end lost 0 bases, and 13 bases lay between the germline ends. From germline, CDR1 is SGHTA and CDR2 FQGTGA. The DNA for the CDR3 is TGTGCCAGCAGTACCCGATACTCTAGCACAGATACGCAGTATTTT. It specifies CASSTRYSSTDTQYF.

This clonotype was observed a handful of times. This sequence joins TRBV6-1 and TRBJ2-5; 10 bases line up with TRBD2. The CDR3 is 15 amino acids. In germline, CDR1 is MNHNS, CDR2 SASEGT. V trimming: 6 bases; J trimming: 4 bases; junction bases outside the gene matches: 8. In nucleotides, the CDR3 is TGTGCCAGCAGCCCACTAGCGGGATATGGAGAGACCCAGTACTTC. Its protein product is CASSPLAGYGETQYF.

This clonotype occurred many times. The chain is built from TRBV12-3 or TRBV12-4 and TRBJ2-1; 13 bases line up with TRBD2. CDR3 length: 13 residues. V was pared by 8 bases and J by 7 bases, with 2 bases of the junction left unmatched. The CDR3 is CASRLAGGNEQFF. The CDR3 DNA follows: TGTGCCAGCCGACTAGCGGGAGGTAATGAGCAGTTCTTC.

The rearrangement joins TRBV6-2 or TRBV6-3 to TRBJ1-1; D is ambiguous. Trimming removed 6 bases at V and 10 bases at J, with 21 bases between. Germline CDR1 and CDR2: MNHEY and SVGEGT. This CDR3 has 14 residues. CDR3 nucleotides: TGTGCCAGCAGGCCCCCTATGGCCGGGAAAGGAGCTTTCTTT. It codes for CASRPPMAGKGAFF.

This clonotype was recorded a few times. The genes are TRBV9 and TRBJ2-1, with 9 bases identical to TRBD1. The length of the CDR3 is 13 residues. The J segment lost 9 bases and the V segment lost 0 bases, leaving 1 base of the junction unmatched. The germline gives CDR1 SGDLS, CDR2 YYNGEE. Here the CDR3 DNA reads TGTGCCAGCAGCGTAGAGACAGGGGGTGAGCAGTTCTTC. It is translated as CASSVETGGEQFF.

V usage is TRBV3-1 and J usage is TRBJ2-7, with D perhaps TRBD2 (6 bases). Germline-derived CDR1 and CDR2 are LGHDT and YNNKEL (reference sequence). V was pared by 2 bases and J by 12 bases, with 14 bases between. CDR3 length: 12 residues. The CDR3 spells CASSQSVPGLYF. Here the CDR3 DNA reads TGTGCCAGCAGCCAATCAGTTCCGGGACTGTACTTC.

This rearrangement joins TRBV29-1 to TRBJ1-4; D uncertain. V lost 7 bases and J 4 bases, leaving 13 bases between the germline ends. This CDR3 comprises 13 residues. Germline CDR1 is SQVTM and CDR2 is ANQGSEA. In DNA form, the CDR3 reads TGCAGCGCCAGTTCTCGGTTTAATGAAAAACTGTTTTTT. Its protein is CSASSRFNEKLFF.

The genes are TRBV7-9 and TRBJ2-7, with 11 bases lining up with TRBD1. With V trimmed by 5 bases and J by 6 bases, 9 bases remained unmatched. Germline V CDR1 and CDR2: SEHNR, FQNEAQ (reference sequence). The CDR3 consists of 15 residues. The CDR3 region has the DNA TGTGCCAGCAGCCCTCCCGGGACAGGGGGTAGCGAGCAGTACTTC. The encoded protein is CASSPPGTGGSEQYF.

This clonotype was counted many times. V is TRBV7-2 and J is TRBJ2-7; D is perhaps TRBD2 (5 bases). The CDR3 has 15 residues. Germline CDR1 reads SGHTA; CDR2 reads FQGNSA. V was pared by 2 bases and J by 3 bases, with 14 bases between. The DNA of the CDR3 is TGTGCCAGCAGCTTACTTCACGGAGGAGGCTACGAGCAGTACTTC. It yields the protein CASSLLHGGGYEQYF. Filled out from reference TRBV7-2 and TRBJ2-7, the complete variable domain reads GAGVSQSPSNKVTEKGKDVELRCDPISGHTALYWYRQSLGQGLEFLIYFQGNSAPDKSGLPSDRFSAERTGGSVSTLTIQRTQQEDSAVYLCASSLLHGGGYEQYFGPGTRLTVT.

Many counts were recorded for this clonotype. The chain uses TRBV4-2 and TRBJ2-1, with TRBD2 identical over 8 bases. The J segment lost 6 bases and the V segment lost 1 base, leaving 8 bases of the junction unmatched. CDR1 and CDR2 from the germline V gene are LGHNA and YNFKEQ. The CDR3 totals 16 residues. The CDR3 protein is CASSQVLGLAINEQFF. The CDR3 coding sequence is TGTGCCAGCAGCCAAGTCCTTGGACTAGCTATCAATGAGCAGTTCTTC.

The sample holds many counts of this clonotype. V is TRBV12-3 or TRBV12-4 and J is TRBJ2-7, with 12 nucleotides matching TRBD2. This CDR3 contains 17 residues. V was clipped by 2 bases and J by 0 bases; unmatched bases: 5. The CDR3 here is CASSLSPLAGGSYEQYF. The CDR3 region has the DNA TGTGCCAGCAGTTTATCCCCACTAGCGGGAGGCTCCTACGAGCAGTACTTC.

This clonotype has a handful of counts. The rearrangement joins TRBV4-3 to TRBJ2-1, with D perhaps TRBD2 (5 bases). The CDR3 loop spans 16 amino acids. Between the trimmed V and J ends, which lost 0 bases and 2 bases, there was a span of 11 bases. CDR1 is LGHNA and CDR2 is YSLEER in the germline V gene. CDR3 residues: CASSQDPGMAYNEQFF. Here the CDR3 DNA reads TGCGCCAGCAGCCAAGATCCCGGGATGGCCTACAATGAGCAGTTCTTC.